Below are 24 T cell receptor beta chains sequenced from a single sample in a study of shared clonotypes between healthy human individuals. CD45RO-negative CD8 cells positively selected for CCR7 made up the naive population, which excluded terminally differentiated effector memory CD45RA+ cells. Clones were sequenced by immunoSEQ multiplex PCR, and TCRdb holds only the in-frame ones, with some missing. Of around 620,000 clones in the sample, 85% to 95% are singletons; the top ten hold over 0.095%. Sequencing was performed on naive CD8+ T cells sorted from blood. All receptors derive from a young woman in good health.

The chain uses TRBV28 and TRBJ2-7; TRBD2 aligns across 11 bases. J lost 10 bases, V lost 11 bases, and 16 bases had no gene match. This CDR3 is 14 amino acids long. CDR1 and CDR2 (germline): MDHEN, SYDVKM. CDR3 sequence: CAVKTGTSGPSQYF. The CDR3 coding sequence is TGTGCCGTCAAGACCGGGACTAGCGGCCCATCACAGTACTTC.

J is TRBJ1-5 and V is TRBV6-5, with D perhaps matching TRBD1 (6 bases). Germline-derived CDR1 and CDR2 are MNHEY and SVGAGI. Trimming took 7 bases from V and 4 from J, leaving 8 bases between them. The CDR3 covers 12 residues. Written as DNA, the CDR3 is TGTGCCAGCAATAGGGGGAATCAGCCCCAGCATTTT. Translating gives CASNRGNQPQHF.

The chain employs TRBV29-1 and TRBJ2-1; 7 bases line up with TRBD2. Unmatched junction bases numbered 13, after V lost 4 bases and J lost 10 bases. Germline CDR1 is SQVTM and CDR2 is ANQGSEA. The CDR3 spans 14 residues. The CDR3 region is CSVANPSGGREQFF. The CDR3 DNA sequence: TGCAGCGTTGCCAATCCCTCGGGGGGACGAGAGCAGTTCTTC.

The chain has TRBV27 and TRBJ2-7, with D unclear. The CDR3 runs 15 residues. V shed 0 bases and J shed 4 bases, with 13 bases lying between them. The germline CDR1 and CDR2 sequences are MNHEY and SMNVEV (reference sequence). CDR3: CASSLSTRANYEQYF. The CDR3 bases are TGTGCCAGCAGTTTATCAACACGGGCCAATTACGAGCAGTACTTC.

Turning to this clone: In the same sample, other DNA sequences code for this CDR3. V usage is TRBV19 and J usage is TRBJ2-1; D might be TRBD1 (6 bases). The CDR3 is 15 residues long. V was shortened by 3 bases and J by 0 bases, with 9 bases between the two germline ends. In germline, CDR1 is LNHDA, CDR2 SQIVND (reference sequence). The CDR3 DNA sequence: TGTGCCAGTAGTATTGGCAGGGGCTCCTACAATGAGCAGTTCTTC. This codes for CASSIGRGSYNEQFF.

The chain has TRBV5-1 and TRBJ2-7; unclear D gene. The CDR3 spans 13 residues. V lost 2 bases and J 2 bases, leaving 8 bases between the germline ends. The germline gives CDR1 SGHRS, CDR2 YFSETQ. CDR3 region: CASSFYPAYEQYF. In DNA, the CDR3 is TGCGCCAGCAGCTTTTATCCAGCCTACGAGCAGTACTTC.

For the CDR3, the DNA is TGCAGCGTTGAAACGGCTAGCGGAGGGAGGATCGGGGAGCTGTTTTTT. Its protein is CSVETASGGRIGELFF. The rearrangement uses TRBV29-1 and TRBJ2-2, with TRBD2 matching over 7 bases. The germline V gene has CDR1 SQVTM and CDR2 ANQGSEA. This CDR3 contains 16 residues. Germline trimming cut 2 bases from V and 7 bases from J; bases unmatched to any gene: 13.

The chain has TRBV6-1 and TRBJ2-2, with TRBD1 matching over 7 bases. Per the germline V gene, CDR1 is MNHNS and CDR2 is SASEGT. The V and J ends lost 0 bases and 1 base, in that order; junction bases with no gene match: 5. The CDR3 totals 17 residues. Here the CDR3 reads CASSEALYRGNTGELFF. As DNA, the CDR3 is TGTGCCAGCAGTGAAGCGCTCTACAGGGGGAACACCGGGGAGCTGTTTTTT.

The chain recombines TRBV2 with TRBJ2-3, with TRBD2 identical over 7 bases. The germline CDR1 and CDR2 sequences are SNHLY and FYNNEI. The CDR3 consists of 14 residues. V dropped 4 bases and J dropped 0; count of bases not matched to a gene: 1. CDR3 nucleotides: TGTGCCAGCAGTGCAGCGGGAAGCACAGATACGCAGTATTTT. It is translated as CASSAAGSTDTQYF.

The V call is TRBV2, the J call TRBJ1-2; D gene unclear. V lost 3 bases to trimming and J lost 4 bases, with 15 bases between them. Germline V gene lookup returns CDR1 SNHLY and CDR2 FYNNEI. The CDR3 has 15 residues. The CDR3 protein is CASSDMVRSLYGYTF. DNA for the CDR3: TGTGCCAGCAGTGATATGGTCAGAAGTCTCTATGGCTACACCTTC. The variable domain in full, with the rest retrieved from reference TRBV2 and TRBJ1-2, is EPEVTQTPSHQVTQMGQEVILRCVPISNHLYFYWYRQILGQKVEFLVSFYNNEISEKSEIFDDQFSVERPDGSNFTLKIRSTKLEDSAMYFCASSDMVRSLYGYTFGSGTRLTVV.

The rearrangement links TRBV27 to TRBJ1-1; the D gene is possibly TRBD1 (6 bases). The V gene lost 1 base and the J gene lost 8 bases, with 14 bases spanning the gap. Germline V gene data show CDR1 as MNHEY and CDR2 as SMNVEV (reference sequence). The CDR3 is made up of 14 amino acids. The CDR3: CASSLYQGPREAFF. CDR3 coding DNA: TGTGCCAGCAGTTTATATCAGGGGCCAAGGGAAGCTTTCTTT.

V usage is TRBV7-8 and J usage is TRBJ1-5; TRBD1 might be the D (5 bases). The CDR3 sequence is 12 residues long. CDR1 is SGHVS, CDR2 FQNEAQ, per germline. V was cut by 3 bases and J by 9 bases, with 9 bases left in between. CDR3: CASSLAGRPQHF. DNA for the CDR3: TGTGCCAGCAGCTTGGCAGGGAGGCCCCAGCATTTT. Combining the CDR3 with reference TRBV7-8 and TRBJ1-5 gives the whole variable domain GAGVSQSPRYKVAKRGQDVALRCDPISGHVSLFWYQQALGQGPEFLTYFQNEAQLDKSGLPSDRFFAERPEGSVSTLKIQRTQQEDSAVYLCASSLAGRPQHFGDGTRLSIL.

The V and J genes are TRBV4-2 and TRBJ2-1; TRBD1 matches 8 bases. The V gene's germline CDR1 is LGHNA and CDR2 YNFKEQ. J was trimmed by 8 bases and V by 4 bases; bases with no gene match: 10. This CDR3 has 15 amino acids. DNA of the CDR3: TGTGCCAGCAGCCCGGTAGGGCAGGGGGCGTATGAGCAGTTCTTC. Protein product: CASSPVGQGAYEQFF.

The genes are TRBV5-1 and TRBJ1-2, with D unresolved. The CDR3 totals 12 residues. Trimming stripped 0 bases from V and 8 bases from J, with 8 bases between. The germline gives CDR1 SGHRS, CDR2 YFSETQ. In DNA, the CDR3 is TGCGCCAGCAGCTTGGACGGGTACGGCTACACCTTC. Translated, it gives CASSLDGYGYTF.

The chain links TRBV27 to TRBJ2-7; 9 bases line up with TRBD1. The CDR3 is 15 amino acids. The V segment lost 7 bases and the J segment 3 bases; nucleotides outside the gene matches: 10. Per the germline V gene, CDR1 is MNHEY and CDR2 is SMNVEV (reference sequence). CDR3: CASTIQGAGVYEQYF. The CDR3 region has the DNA TGTGCCAGCACCATACAGGGGGCAGGGGTCTACGAGCAGTACTTC.

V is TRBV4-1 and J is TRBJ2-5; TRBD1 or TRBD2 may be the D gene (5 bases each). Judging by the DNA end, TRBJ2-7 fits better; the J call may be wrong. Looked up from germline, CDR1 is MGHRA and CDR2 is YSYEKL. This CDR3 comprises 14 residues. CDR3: CASSQVEGPYEQYF. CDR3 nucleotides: TGCGCCAGCAGCCAAGTCGAGGGGCCATACGAGCAGTACTTC.

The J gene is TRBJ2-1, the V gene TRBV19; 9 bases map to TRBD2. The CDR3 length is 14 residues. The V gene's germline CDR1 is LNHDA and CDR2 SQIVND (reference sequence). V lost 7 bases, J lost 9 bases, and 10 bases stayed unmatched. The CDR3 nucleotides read TGTGCCAGTACCACCATAGCGGGAGTCTTTGAGCAGTTCTTC. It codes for CASTTIAGVFEQFF. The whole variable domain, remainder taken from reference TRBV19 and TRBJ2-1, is DGGITQSPKYLFRKEGQNVTLSCEQNLNHDAMYWYRQDPGQGLRLIYYSQIVNDFQKGDIAEGYSVSREKKESFPLTVTSAQKNPTAFYLCASTTIAGVFEQFFGPGTRLTVL.

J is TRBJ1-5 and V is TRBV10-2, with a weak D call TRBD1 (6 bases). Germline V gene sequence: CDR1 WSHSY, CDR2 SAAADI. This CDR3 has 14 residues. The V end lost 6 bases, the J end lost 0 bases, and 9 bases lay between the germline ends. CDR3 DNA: TGCGCCAGCAGCCGGACAGATAGCAATCAGCCCCAGCATTTT. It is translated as CASSRTDSNQPQHF.

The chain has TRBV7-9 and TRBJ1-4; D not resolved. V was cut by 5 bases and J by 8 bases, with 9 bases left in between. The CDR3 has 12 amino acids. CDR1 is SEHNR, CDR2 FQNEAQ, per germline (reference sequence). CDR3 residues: CASSASKEKLFF. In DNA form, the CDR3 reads TGTGCCAGCAGCGCGTCGAAGGAAAAACTGTTTTTT.

Here the CDR3 reads CASSFGLAAAAYEQYF. In DNA form, the CDR3 reads TGTGCCAGCAGTTTCGGACTAGCGGCCGCCGCCTACGAGCAGTACTTC. The V and J genes are TRBV27 and TRBJ2-7; 10 bases match TRBD2. This CDR3 is 16 amino acids long. Germline V gene lookup returns CDR1 MNHEY and CDR2 SMNVEV (reference sequence). Trimming removed 3 bases from V and 2 bases from J; junction bases left unmatched: 7.

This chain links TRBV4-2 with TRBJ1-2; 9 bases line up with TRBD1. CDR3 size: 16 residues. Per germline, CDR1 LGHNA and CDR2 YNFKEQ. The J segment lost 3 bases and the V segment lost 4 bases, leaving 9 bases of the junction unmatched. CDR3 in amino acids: CASSRRTGDLDYGYTF. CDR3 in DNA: TGTGCCAGCAGCCGACGGACAGGGGACTTAGACTATGGCTACACCTTC.

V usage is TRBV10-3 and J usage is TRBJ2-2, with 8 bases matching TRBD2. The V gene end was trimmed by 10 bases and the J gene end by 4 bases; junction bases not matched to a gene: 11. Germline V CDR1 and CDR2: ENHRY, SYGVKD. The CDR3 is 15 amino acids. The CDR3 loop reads CATLTGLDGTGELFF. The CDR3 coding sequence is TGTGCCACCTTAACGGGACTAGACGGCACCGGGGAGCTGTTTTTT.

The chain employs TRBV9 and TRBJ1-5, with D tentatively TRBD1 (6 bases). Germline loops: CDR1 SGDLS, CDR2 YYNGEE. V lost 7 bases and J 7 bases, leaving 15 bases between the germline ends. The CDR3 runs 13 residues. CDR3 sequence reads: CASSAGDGQPQHF. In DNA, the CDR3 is TGTGCCAGCTCGGCAGGGGATGGACAGCCCCAGCATTTT.

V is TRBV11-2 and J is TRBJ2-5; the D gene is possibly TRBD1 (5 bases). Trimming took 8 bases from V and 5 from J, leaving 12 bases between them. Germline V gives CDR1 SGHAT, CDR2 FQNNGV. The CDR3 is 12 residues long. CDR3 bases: TGTGCCAGCGGGGCTGGGGTTGAGACCCAGTACTTC. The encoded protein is CASGAGVETQYF. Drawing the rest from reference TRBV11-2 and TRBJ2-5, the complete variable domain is EAGVAQSPRYKIIEKRQSVAFWCNPISGHATLYWYQQILGQGPKLLIQFQNNGVVDDSQLPKDRFSAERLKGVDSTLKIQPAKLEDSAVYLCASGAGVETQYFGPGTRLLVL.